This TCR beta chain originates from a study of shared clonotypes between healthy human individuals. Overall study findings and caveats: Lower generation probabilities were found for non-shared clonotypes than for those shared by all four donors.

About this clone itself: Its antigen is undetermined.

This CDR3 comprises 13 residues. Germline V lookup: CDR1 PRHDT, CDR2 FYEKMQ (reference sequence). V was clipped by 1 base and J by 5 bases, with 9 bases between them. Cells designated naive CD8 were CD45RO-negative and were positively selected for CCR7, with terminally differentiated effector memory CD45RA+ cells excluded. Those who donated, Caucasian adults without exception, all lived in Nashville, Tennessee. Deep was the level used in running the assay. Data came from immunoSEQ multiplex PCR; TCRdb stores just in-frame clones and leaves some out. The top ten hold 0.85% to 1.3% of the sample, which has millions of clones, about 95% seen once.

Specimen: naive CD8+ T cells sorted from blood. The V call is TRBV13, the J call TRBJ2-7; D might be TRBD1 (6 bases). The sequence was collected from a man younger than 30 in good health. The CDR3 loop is CASSLDRDNEQYF. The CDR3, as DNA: TGTGCCAGCAGCTTAGACAGGGACAACGAGCAGTACTTC.